This is a list of T cell receptor beta chains from one sample in a study of long-term antiretroviral therapy in people with HIV. Repertoires were generated with immunoSEQ multiplex PCR, while TCRdb's copy carries only in-frame clones and drops some. The sample includes 30,000 to 40,000 clones, 80% to 90% of them seen just once. Here the sequenced sample was unsorted PBMCs, taken just before starting antiretroviral therapy. The receptors stem from a woman aged 18-30 years with HIV. Each CDR3 is given with its conserved first and last residue. D genes are given only for firm matches. The listing skips clone size in some rows; elsewhere it reads once, few, many or a size class.

abundance: .
j_gene: TRBJ2-5
len: 16
v_gene: TRBV6-6
d_gene: TRBD1
CDR3nt: TGTGCCAGCAGTTACCCGGGACAGGGGGAAAAAGAGACCCAGTACTTC
CDR3aa: CASSYPGQGEKETQYF

abundance: .
j_gene: TRBJ2-3
len: 13
v_gene: TRBV4-3
d_gene: .
CDR3nt: TGCGCCAGCAGCCAAGATATCCCAGATACGCAGTATTTT
CDR3aa: CASSQDIPDTQYF

abundance: .
j_gene: TRBJ1-5
len: 16
v_gene: TRBV28
d_gene: TRBD1
CDR3nt: TGTGCCAGCAGTTCATACAGGGGACTTAGCAATCAGCCCCAGCATTTT
CDR3aa: CASSSYRGLSNQPQHF

abundance: .
j_gene: TRBJ2-1
len: 16
v_gene: TRBV7-2
d_gene: TRBD2
CDR3nt: TGTGCCAGCAGCTTAGCTGCGGGAGAATCCTACAATGAGCAGTTCTTC
CDR3aa: CASSLAAGESYNEQFF

abundance: .
j_gene: TRBJ2-3
len: 15
v_gene: TRBV5-1
d_gene: .
CDR3nt: TGCGCCAGCAGCTTAGAGCGGGCAAGCACAGATACGCAGTATTTT
CDR3aa: CASSLERASTDTQYF

abundance: .
j_gene: TRBJ1-4
len: 17
v_gene: TRBV28
d_gene: .
CDR3nt: TGTGCCAGCAGTTTAATCTTTCCTTCAAGGGGGGGTGAAAAACTGTTTTTT
CDR3aa: CASSLIFPSRGGEKLFF

abundance: once
j_gene: TRBJ2-3
len: 14
v_gene: TRBV9
d_gene: .
CDR3nt: TGTGCCAGCAGCGTCATAACTAGCACAGATACGCAGTATTTT
CDR3aa: CASSVITSTDTQYF

abundance: .
j_gene: TRBJ2-1
len: 12
v_gene: TRBV13
d_gene: .
CDR3nt: TGTGCCAGCAGCTCCGTGTGGAATGAGCAGTTCTTC
CDR3aa: CASSSVWNEQFF

abundance: .
j_gene: TRBJ2-7
len: 15
v_gene: TRBV7-9
d_gene: .
CDR3nt: TGTGCCAGCAGCTTAGAGGCCATTAGCTCCTACGAGCAGTACTTC
CDR3aa: CASSLEAISSYEQYF

abundance: .
j_gene: TRBJ2-3
len: 15
v_gene: TRBV9
d_gene: .
CDR3nt: TGTGCCAGCAGCGTATCCGGGGAGCGCGCAGATACGCAGTATTTT
CDR3aa: CASSVSGERADTQYF

abundance: once
j_gene: TRBJ2-1
len: 14
v_gene: TRBV4-3
d_gene: .
CDR3nt: TGCGCCAGCAGCCAAGAAGAGGGTTACGATGAGCAGTTCTTC
CDR3aa: CASSQEEGYDEQFF

abundance: .
j_gene: TRBJ2-5
len: 12
v_gene: TRBV10-3
d_gene: .
CDR3nt: TGTGCCATCAGTGAGTCGAGGGAGACCCAGTACTTC
CDR3aa: CAISESRETQYF

abundance: .
j_gene: TRBJ2-7
len: 13
v_gene: TRBV27
d_gene: TRBD2
CDR3nt: TGTGCCAGCGGGACTAGCGCAACCCGAGAGCAGTACTTC
CDR3aa: CASGTSATREQYF

abundance: .
j_gene: TRBJ2-7
len: 13
v_gene: TRBV10-1
d_gene: TRBD1
CDR3nt: TGCGCCAGCAGCGGTGACAGGGGGTACGAGCAGTACTTC
CDR3aa: CASSGDRGYEQYF

abundance: once
j_gene: TRBJ1-2
len: 17
v_gene: TRBV10-3
d_gene: TRBD1
CDR3nt: TGTGCCATCAGTGAGTCGAGACAGGGGATCGGGAAGGGGGGCTACACCTTC
CDR3aa: CAISESRQGIGKGGYTF

abundance: .
j_gene: TRBJ2-3
len: 12
v_gene: TRBV5-5
d_gene: TRBD2
CDR3nt: TGTGCCAGCGTTGGCGGGGGAGATACGCAGTATTTT
CDR3aa: CASVGGGDTQYF

abundance: .
j_gene: TRBJ2-3
len: 14
v_gene: TRBV7-3
d_gene: .
CDR3nt: TGTGCCAGCAGCCTTGCCGGTAGCACAGATACGCAGTATTTT
CDR3aa: CASSLAGSTDTQYF

abundance: .
j_gene: TRBJ1-4
len: 14
v_gene: TRBV4-3
d_gene: .
CDR3nt: TGCGCCAGCAGCCAAGATTCGCACGGGGCTCAACTGTTTTTT
CDR3aa: CASSQDSHGAQLFF

abundance: .
j_gene: TRBJ2-7
len: 15
v_gene: TRBV11-1
d_gene: .
CDR3nt: TGTGCCAGCAGCTTATTAGGCGGAAGCTCCTACGAGCAGTACTTC
CDR3aa: CASSLLGGSSYEQYF

abundance: .
j_gene: TRBJ2-1
len: 15
v_gene: TRBV5-1
d_gene: TRBD2
CDR3nt: TGCGCCAGCAGCTTTGGCGGGAGCTCCTACAATGAGCAGTTCTTC
CDR3aa: CASSFGGSSYNEQFF

abundance: once
j_gene: TRBJ2-3
len: 12
v_gene: TRBV7-2
d_gene: .
CDR3nt: TGTGCCAGCAACTCACTGCAAGATACGCAGTATTTT
CDR3aa: CASNSLQDTQYF

abundance: .
j_gene: TRBJ2-4
len: 16
v_gene: TRBV11-1
d_gene: TRBD2
CDR3nt: TGTGCCAGCAGCCCCCGTCTAGCGGGATTGGGAGACATTCAGTACTTC
CDR3aa: CASSPRLAGLGDIQYF

abundance: .
j_gene: TRBJ2-5
len: 14
v_gene: TRBV6-1
d_gene: .
CDR3nt: TGTGCCAGCAGTGGAAGTGGCATCCAAGAGACCCAGTACTTC
CDR3aa: CASSGSGIQETQYF

abundance: few
j_gene: TRBJ2-7
len: 14
v_gene: TRBV5-5
d_gene: TRBD1
CDR3nt: TGTGCCAGCAGCCCGGGACAGGGTTTTTACGAGCAGTACTTC
CDR3aa: CASSPGQGFYEQYF

abundance: .
j_gene: TRBJ1-2
len: 14
v_gene: TRBV7-2
d_gene: TRBD1
CDR3nt: TGTGCCAGCAGCTCCGGACAGGGGGCGGGTGGCTACACCTTC
CDR3aa: CASSSGQGAGGYTF

abundance: .
j_gene: TRBJ1-1
len: 14
v_gene: TRBV19
d_gene: .
CDR3nt: TGTGCCAGTAGTATACCCCCGATGGGCACTGAAGCTTTCTTT
CDR3aa: CASSIPPMGTEAFF

abundance: .
j_gene: TRBJ2-7
len: 17
v_gene: TRBV9
d_gene: TRBD2
CDR3nt: TGTGCCAGCAGCCCCGGACTAGCGCGGAGTGTGCTTTACGAGCAGTACTTC
CDR3aa: CASSPGLARSVLYEQYF

abundance: .
j_gene: TRBJ1-4
len: 17
v_gene: TRBV7-2
d_gene: .
CDR3nt: TGTGCCAGCAGCTTAGGGGCGATACTGGGAGCTAATGAAAAACTGTTTTTT
CDR3aa: CASSLGAILGANEKLFF

abundance: .
j_gene: TRBJ2-1
len: 16
v_gene: TRBV4-1
d_gene: TRBD2
CDR3nt: TGCGCCAGCAGCCTGGCACTAGCGGGAGGAGACAATGAGCAGTTCTTC
CDR3aa: CASSLALAGGDNEQFF

abundance: .
j_gene: TRBJ1-2
len: 15
v_gene: TRBV27
d_gene: .
CDR3nt: TGTGCCAGCAGTTTTGGTACAGGGATCGGCTATGGCTACACCTTC
CDR3aa: CASSFGTGIGYGYTF

abundance: .
j_gene: TRBJ2-3
len: 18
v_gene: TRBV9
d_gene: TRBD2
CDR3nt: TGTGCCAGCAGCGCAAATTTAATAGCGGGAGGAACGACAGATACGCAGTATTTT
CDR3aa: CASSANLIAGGTTDTQYF

abundance: .
j_gene: TRBJ2-3
len: 15
v_gene: TRBV25-1
d_gene: TRBD1
CDR3nt: TGTGCCAGCAGCACTAGGCAGGGGGCTGCAGATACGCAGTATTTT
CDR3aa: CASSTRQGAADTQYF

abundance: .
j_gene: TRBJ1-5
len: 17
v_gene: TRBV19
d_gene: TRBD1
CDR3nt: TGTGCCAGTAGTCTCTTACTAACAGGGGAATTTTATCAGCCCCAGCATTTT
CDR3aa: CASSLLLTGEFYQPQHF

abundance: .
j_gene: TRBJ1-6
len: 14
v_gene: TRBV4-3
d_gene: .
CDR3nt: TGCGCCAGCAGCCAAGAAGAGGGGAATTCACCCCTCCACTTT
CDR3aa: CASSQEEGNSPLHF

abundance: .
j_gene: TRBJ1-5
len: 15
v_gene: TRBV27
d_gene: .
CDR3nt: TGTGCCAGCAGTTCACAGTATCCTAGCAATCAGCCCCAGCATTTT
CDR3aa: CASSSQYPSNQPQHF

abundance: .
j_gene: TRBJ2-1
len: 17
v_gene: TRBV11-3
d_gene: TRBD1
CDR3nt: TGTGCCAGCAGCCTGGGACAGGGGGGGTGGTTAAACAATGAGCAGTTCTTC
CDR3aa: CASSLGQGGWLNNEQFF

abundance: .
j_gene: TRBJ2-7
len: 15
v_gene: TRBV6-1
d_gene: TRBD1
CDR3nt: TGTGCCAGCAGTGAACTTGGACAGGGTTTTTACGAGCAGTACTTC
CDR3aa: CASSELGQGFYEQYF

abundance: .
j_gene: TRBJ2-7
len: 16
v_gene: TRBV28
d_gene: TRBD2
CDR3nt: TGTGCCAGCAGTAAGACTAGCGGGAGAATGACCTACGAGCAGTACTTC
CDR3aa: CASSKTSGRMTYEQYF

abundance: .
j_gene: TRBJ1-5
len: 12
v_gene: TRBV7-2
d_gene: .
CDR3nt: TGTGCCAGCAGCTTCCCAGGTCAGCCCCAGCATTTT
CDR3aa: CASSFPGQPQHF

abundance: .
j_gene: TRBJ2-5
len: 13
v_gene: TRBV9
d_gene: .
CDR3nt: TGTGCCTCCACCGGCGGGGTTTCGGGGACCCAGTACTTC
CDR3aa: CASTGGVSGTQYF

abundance: .
j_gene: TRBJ2-7
len: 12
v_gene: TRBV6-1
d_gene: .
CDR3nt: TGTGCCAGCAGTGAAGAGGGCTACGAGCAGTACTTC
CDR3aa: CASSEEGYEQYF

abundance: few
j_gene: TRBJ2-2
len: 15
v_gene: TRBV7-2
d_gene: .
CDR3nt: TGTGCCAGCAGCTTATGGGAATCGAACACCGGGGAGCTGTTTTTT
CDR3aa: CASSLWESNTGELFF

abundance: .
j_gene: TRBJ2-7
len: 15
v_gene: TRBV19
d_gene: TRBD1
CDR3nt: TGTGCCAGTAGTGAACAGGGGACATCACCCTACGAGCAGTACTTC
CDR3aa: CASSEQGTSPYEQYF

abundance: .
j_gene: TRBJ1-5
len: 17
v_gene: TRBV15
d_gene: .
CDR3nt: TGTGCCACCAGCAGAGATAGCGTAGGTTCCGCCAATCAGCCCCAGCATTTT
CDR3aa: CATSRDSVGSANQPQHF

abundance: .
j_gene: TRBJ2-7
len: 16
v_gene: TRBV7-2
d_gene: .
CDR3nt: TGTGCCAGCAGCTTAGAATCCGGGCTGACCTCCTACGAGCAGTACTTC
CDR3aa: CASSLESGLTSYEQYF

abundance: .
j_gene: TRBJ2-7
len: 15
v_gene: TRBV7-9
d_gene: TRBD1
CDR3nt: TGTGCCAGCAGCCCCTACCAGGGGGTAGTTTACGAGCAGTACTTC
CDR3aa: CASSPYQGVVYEQYF

abundance: .
j_gene: TRBJ2-2
len: 17
v_gene: TRBV27
d_gene: TRBD2
CDR3nt: TGTGCCAGCAGCAAGGGACTAGCGGGAGAGGGCACCGGGGAGCTGTTTTTT
CDR3aa: CASSKGLAGEGTGELFF